Below are 8 T cell receptor beta chains sequenced from a single sample in a study of PD-1 blockade in classical Hodgkin lymphoma. This table comes from immunoSEQ multiplex PCR, and its TCRdb copy is limited to in-frame clones, with some not included. The table has more than 20,000 clones, 70% to 80% seen once. The sample's time point: cycle 4 day 1 (C4D1), after around six weeks of nivolumab. Each patient experienced a relapse that followed autologous stem cell transplantation, and brentuximab vedotin exposure varied. Researchers report purifying CD4+ T cells from thawed PBMCs by magnetic negative selection. The sequencing used CD4+ T cells from blood, collected before the fourth cycle of nivolumab. These receptors all come from a human donor with classical Hodgkin lymphoma.

The V call is TRBV4-2, the J call TRBJ1-6; TRBD1 aligns across 10 bases. Looked up from germline, CDR1 is LGHNA and CDR2 is YNFKEQ. V was pared by 5 bases and J by 6 bases, with 7 bases of the junction left unmatched. The CDR3 is made up of 16 amino acids. Here the CDR3 reads CASSSRQGARNSPLHF. The CDR3, as DNA: TGTGCCAGCAGCTCCCGACAGGGGGCTCGTAATTCACCCCTCCACTTT.

The rearrangement links TRBV5-5 to TRBJ1-5; no definite D call. The CDR3 sequence is 14 residues long. Trimming removed 2 bases at V and 0 bases at J, with 6 bases between. Germline V gene data show CDR1 as SGHKS and CDR2 as YYEKEE (reference sequence). The CDR3 bases are TGTGCCAGCAGCTTAGAAACTAGCAATCAGCCCCAGCATTTT. Protein: CASSLETSNQPQHF.

The chain has TRBV6-5 and TRBJ2-3, with no clear D. Germline CDR1 and CDR2: MNHEY and SVGAGI. Trimming removed 6 bases at V and 4 bases at J, with 8 bases between. CDR3 length: 12 amino acids. The CDR3 loop is CASSASPDTQYF. The CDR3 nucleotides are TGTGCCAGCAGCGCCTCTCCAGATACGCAGTATTTT.

This clone is deemed medium-sized. The chain is built from TRBV5-4 and TRBJ2-5; 7 bases are shared with TRBD2. Germline CDR1 is SGHNT and CDR2 is YYREEE (reference sequence). The CDR3 sequence is 14 residues long. J lost 6 bases, V lost 0 bases, and 5 bases had no gene match. The CDR3 DNA is TGTGCCAGCAGCTTGGCCCGGGGGGTTAAGACCCAGTACTTC. Translation: CASSLARGVKTQYF.

This rearrangement joins TRBV6-4 to TRBJ2-2; 9 bases align to TRBD1. Germline trimming cut 6 bases from V and 6 bases from J; bases unmatched to any gene: 14. The germline gives CDR1 MRHNA, CDR2 SNTAGT. The CDR3 totals 17 residues. CDR3 protein: CASSPRPGQGLSGELFF. CDR3 sequence (DNA): TGTGCCAGCAGCCCTCGTCCCGGACAGGGGTTGTCCGGGGAGCTGTTTTTT.

This rearrangement joins TRBV7-9 to TRBJ1-2; 7 nucleotides align to TRBD1. Germline-derived CDR1 and CDR2 are SEHNR and FQNEAQ (reference sequence). The CDR3 spans 15 residues. V gave up 2 bases and J gave up 5 bases; unmatched junction bases: 8. The CDR3 here is CASSLSGTELYGYTF. In DNA form, the CDR3 reads TGTGCCAGCAGCTTATCTGGGACAGAGCTTTATGGCTACACCTTC.

This clone was counted only a few times. This sequence joins TRBV6-6 and TRBJ2-1, with D possibly being TRBD2 (7 bases). Germline lookup yields CDR1 MNHNY and CDR2 SVGAGI (reference sequence). The CDR3 is made up of 15 amino acids. The ends were cut back, 2 bases at V and 9 bases at J, with 17 bases in the middle. CDR3 amino acids: CASSYRTGTIAEQFF. In nucleotides, the CDR3 is TGTGCCAGCAGTTACCGTACAGGGACTATAGCTGAGCAGTTCTTC.

This chain joins TRBV6-5 and TRBJ1-1; no clear D gene. There are 13 residues in the CDR3. Trimming removed 2 bases at V and 1 base at J, with 5 bases between. Germline lookup yields CDR1 MNHEY and CDR2 SVGAGI. The CDR3 DNA reads TGTGCCAGCAGTTACGCCAGGAACACTGAAGCTTTCTTT. Its translation: CASSYARNTEAFF.